This T cell receptor (beta chain) was sequenced for a study of T cell responses to AZD1222 COVID-19 vaccine. Trimming cost V 4 bases and J 3 bases, with 13 bases left between them. CDR3 size: 16 residues. In germline, CDR1 is LGHDT, CDR2 YNNKEL (reference sequence). Some clones are missing from TCRdb's copy, which holds only in-frame ones; the method was immunoSEQ multiplex PCR. This table holds 150,000 to 200,000 clones, around 86% found once. This clone was observed once. The V and J genes are TRBV3-1 (or the pseudogene TRBV3-2) and TRBJ1-6, with a weak D call TRBD1 (5 bases). The sample consisted of peripheral blood, taken on day 0 of MenACWY control vaccination. This TCR derives from an adult in good health. CDR3 sequence (DNA): TGTGCCAGCAGCCTTACTGCAGGGTTCTATAATTCACCCCTCCACTTT. Translating it yields CASSLTAGFYNSPLHF.